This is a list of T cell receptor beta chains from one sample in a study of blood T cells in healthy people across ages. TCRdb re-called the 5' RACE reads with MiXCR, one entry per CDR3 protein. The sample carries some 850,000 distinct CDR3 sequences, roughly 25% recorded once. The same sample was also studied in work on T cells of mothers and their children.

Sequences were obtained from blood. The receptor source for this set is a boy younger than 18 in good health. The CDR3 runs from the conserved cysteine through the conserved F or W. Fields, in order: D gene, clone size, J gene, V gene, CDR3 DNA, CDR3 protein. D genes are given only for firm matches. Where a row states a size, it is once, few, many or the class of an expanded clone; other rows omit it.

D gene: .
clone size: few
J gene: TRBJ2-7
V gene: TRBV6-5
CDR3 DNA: TGTGCCAGCAGTTACCTAGCGACTAAGGGCTACGAGCAGTACTTC
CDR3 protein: CASSYLATKGYEQYF

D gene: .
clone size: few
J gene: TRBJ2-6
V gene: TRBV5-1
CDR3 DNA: TGCGCCAGCAGTGAGACGGCAAGCTCTGGGGCCAACGTCCTGACTTTC
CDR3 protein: CASSETASSGANVLTF

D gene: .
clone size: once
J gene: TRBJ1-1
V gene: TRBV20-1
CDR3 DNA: TGCAGTGCTAGAGATACTACACTCACTGAAGCTTTCTTT
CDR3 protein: CSARDTTLTEAFF

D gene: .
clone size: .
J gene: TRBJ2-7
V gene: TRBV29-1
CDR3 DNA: TGCAGCGCACAGGAGAATACCTACGAGCAGTACTTC
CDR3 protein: CSAQENTYEQYF

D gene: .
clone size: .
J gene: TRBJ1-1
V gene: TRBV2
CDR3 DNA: TGTGCCAGCAGTGAAAGACGGCAATTGAACACTGAAGCTTTCTTT
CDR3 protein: CASSERRQLNTEAFF

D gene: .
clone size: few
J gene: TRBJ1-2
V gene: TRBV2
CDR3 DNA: TGTGCCAGCAGGGGGTCCCGGCCCGCGAAGGGCTACACCTTC
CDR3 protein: CASRGSRPAKGYTF

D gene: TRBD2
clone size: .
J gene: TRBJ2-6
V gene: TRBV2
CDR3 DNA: TGTGCCAAACGGGGGGTGACTGGGGCCAACGTCCTGACTTTC
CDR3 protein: CAKRGVTGANVLTF

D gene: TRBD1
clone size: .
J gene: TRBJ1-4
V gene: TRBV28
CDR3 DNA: TGTGCCAGCAGTTCGGGACAGGAGGGCGAAAAACTGTTTTTT
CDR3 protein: CASSSGQEGEKLFF

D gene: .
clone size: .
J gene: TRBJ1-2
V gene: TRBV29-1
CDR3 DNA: TGCAGCGTTGAAGGCGCGGAGAACTATGGCTACACCTTC
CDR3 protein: CSVEGAENYGYTF

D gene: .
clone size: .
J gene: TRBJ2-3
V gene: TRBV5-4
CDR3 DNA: TGTGCCAGCAGCTCAAAAGGGGAGCTAATAGATACGCAGTATTTT
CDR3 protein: CASSSKGELIDTQYF

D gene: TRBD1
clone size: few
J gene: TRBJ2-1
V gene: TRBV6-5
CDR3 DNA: TGTGCCAGCAGTTACCGCGGCAGGGGGCGCCTAAATGAGCAGTTCTTC
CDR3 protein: CASSYRGRGRLNEQFF

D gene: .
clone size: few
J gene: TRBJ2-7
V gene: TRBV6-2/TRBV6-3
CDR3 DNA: TGTGCCAGCAGTTATCATCCCTTGGACAGTCCCTCCTACGAGCAGTACTTC
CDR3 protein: CASSYHPLDSPSYEQYF

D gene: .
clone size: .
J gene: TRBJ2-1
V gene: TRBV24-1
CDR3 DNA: TGTGCCACCAGTGATTCGAGTTCGGCGTCCTACAATGAGCAGTTCTTC
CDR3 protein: CATSDSSSASYNEQFF

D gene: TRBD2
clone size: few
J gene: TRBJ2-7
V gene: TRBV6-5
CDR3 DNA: TGTGCCAGCAGTTACCGCCCCCGGAGGCTAGCGGGGGGGATCTACGAGCAGTACTTC
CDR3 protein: CASSYRPRRLAGGIYEQYF

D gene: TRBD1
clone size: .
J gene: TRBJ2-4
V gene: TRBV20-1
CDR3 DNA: TGCAGCGTGGCCGGGGACAGCAAAAACATTCAGTACTTC
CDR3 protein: CSVAGDSKNIQYF

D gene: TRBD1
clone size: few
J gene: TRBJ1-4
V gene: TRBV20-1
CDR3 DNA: TGCAGTGCGAGTCCCGGGACAGGGAATGAAAAACTGTTTTTT
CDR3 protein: CSASPGTGNEKLFF

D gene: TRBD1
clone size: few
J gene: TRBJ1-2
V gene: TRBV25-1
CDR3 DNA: TGTGCCAGCAAAGGGACAGGATTTGGCTACACCTTC
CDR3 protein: CASKGTGFGYTF

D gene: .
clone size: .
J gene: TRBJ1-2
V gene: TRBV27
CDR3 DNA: TGTGCCAGCAGAATTACGGGAAAGGGTGGCTACACCTTC
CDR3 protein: CASRITGKGGYTF

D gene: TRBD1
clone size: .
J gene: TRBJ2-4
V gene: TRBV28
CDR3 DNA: TGTGCCAGCAGTCCAACAGGGGTCTCGTCCAAAAACATTCAGTACTTC
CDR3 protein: CASSPTGVSSKNIQYF

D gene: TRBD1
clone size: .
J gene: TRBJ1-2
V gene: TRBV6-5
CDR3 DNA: TGTGCCAGCAGAGAACGCATACAGGGGCATGGCTACACCTTC
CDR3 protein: CASRERIQGHGYTF

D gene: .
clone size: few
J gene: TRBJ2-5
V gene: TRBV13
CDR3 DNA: TGTGCCAGCGGGGAGCAGAAAGAGACCCAATACTTC
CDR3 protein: CASGEQKETQYF

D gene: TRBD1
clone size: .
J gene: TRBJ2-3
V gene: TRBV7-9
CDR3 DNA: TGTGCCAGCAGCTCCAGGACAGGGGGCTCAGATACGCAGTATTTT
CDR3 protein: CASSSRTGGSDTQYF

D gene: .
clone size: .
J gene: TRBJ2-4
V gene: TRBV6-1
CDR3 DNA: TGTGCCAGCAGTGGCCCCCGGAGAGGCCTAGCCAAAAACATTCAGTACTTC
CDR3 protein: CASSGPRRGLAKNIQYF

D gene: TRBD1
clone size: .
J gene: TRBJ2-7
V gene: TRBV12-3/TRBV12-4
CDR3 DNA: TGTGCCAGCAGTTCCTCACTGGGACAGGGGATCTACGAGCAGTACTTC
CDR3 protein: CASSSSLGQGIYEQYF

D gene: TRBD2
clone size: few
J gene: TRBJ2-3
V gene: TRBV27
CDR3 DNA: TGTGCCAGCAGTTTCGGAGGGACTAGAGGCAGTACGCAGTATTTT
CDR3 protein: CASSFGGTRGSTQYF

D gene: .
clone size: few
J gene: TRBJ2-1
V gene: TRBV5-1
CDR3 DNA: TGCGCCAGCAGCTTGAGCGACTTCGACAATGAGCAGTTCTTC
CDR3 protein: CASSLSDFDNEQFF

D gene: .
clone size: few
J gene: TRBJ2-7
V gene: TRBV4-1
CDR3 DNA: TGCGCCAGCAGCCCCTCTGGGCGGCACTACGAGCAGTACTTC
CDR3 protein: CASSPSGRHYEQYF

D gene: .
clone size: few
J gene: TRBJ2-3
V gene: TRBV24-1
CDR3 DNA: TGTGCCACCAGTGATTCCGGGACTCATGACCAAAGCACAGATACGCAGTATTTT
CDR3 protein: CATSDSGTHDQSTDTQYF

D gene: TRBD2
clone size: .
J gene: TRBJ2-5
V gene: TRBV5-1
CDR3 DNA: TGCGCCAGCAGCTTGGCTCCGGGACTACAAGAGACCCAGTACTTC
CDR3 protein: CASSLAPGLQETQYF

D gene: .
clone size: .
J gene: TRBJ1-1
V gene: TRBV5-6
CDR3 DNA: TGTGCCAGCAGCTTGATTCTATCTAGGGTGGATCGGAACACTGAAGCTTTCTTT
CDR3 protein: CASSLILSRVDRNTEAFF